What follows are 30 T cell receptor beta chains derived from one specimen sequenced in a study of blood T cell repertoires in COVID-19. Some clones are missing from TCRdb's copy, which holds only in-frame ones; the method was immunoSEQ multiplex PCR. The data contain 10,000 or so clones, 90% of them singletons. Sequences were obtained from peripheral blood. The receptors derive from a human donor in a cohort sampled during active COVID-19.

The V gene is TRBV6-6, the J gene TRBJ1-4; TRBD1 matches at 9 bases. The CDR3 is made up of 15 amino acids. Germline V CDR1 and CDR2: MNHNY, SVGAGI (reference sequence). With 0 bases clipped from V and 5 bases from J, the junction kept 1 base outside the gene matches. The CDR3 coding sequence is TGTGCCAGCAGTTACTCGGGACAGGGAAATGAAAAACTGTTTTTT. It specifies CASSYSGQGNEKLFF.

The CDR3 region has the DNA TGCGCCAGCAGCCACGAAGCCACAGGGGTGGTCTATGGCTACACCTTC. Protein product: CASSHEATGVVYGYTF. The chain carries TRBV4-3 and TRBJ1-2, with 7 bases matching TRBD1. This CDR3 has 16 amino acids. Per germline, CDR1 LGHNA and CDR2 YSLEER. V lost 3 bases, J lost 4 bases, and 11 bases stayed unmatched.

This chain connects TRBV9 to TRBJ1-1; a weak D match, TRBD1 (6 bases). The germline V gene encodes CDR1 SGDLS and CDR2 YYNGEE. The length of the CDR3 is 16 residues. V was pared by 6 bases and J by 3 bases, with 21 bases between. CDR3 nucleotides: TGTGCCAGCACCGGTGAGGGGGGGACGGATTACACTGAAGCTTTCTTT. It specifies CASTGEGGTDYTEAFF.

The CDR3 here is CASSSTGYTEAFF. The CDR3 nucleotides are TGTGCCAGCAGCTCTACAGGGTACACTGAAGCTTTCTTT. The V gene is TRBV11-2, the J gene TRBJ1-1, with D maybe TRBD1 (6 bases). Germline V gives CDR1 SGHAT, CDR2 FQNNGV. The CDR3 is made up of 13 amino acids. Deletions cut 4 bases from V and 3 bases from J, with 9 bases between.

The chain employs TRBV6-1 and TRBJ1-4; D is ambiguous. The germline V and J ends were trimmed by 0 bases and 8 bases, with 13 bases remaining between them. CDR3 length: 15 residues. Germline values: CDR1 MNHNS, CDR2 SASEGT. CDR3 nucleotides: TGTGCCAGCAGTGAAGCAGGGAGGCTAGGCGAAAAACTGTTTTTT. This codes for CASSEAGRLGEKLFF.

The chain carries TRBV4-1 and TRBJ2-5; unclear D gene. Trimming took off 1 base at V and 2 bases at J, with 14 bases between the two ends. This CDR3 contains 16 residues. The germline V gene encodes CDR1 MGHRA and CDR2 YSYEKL. The CDR3 spells CASSQAVLPPQETQYF. The CDR3 region has the DNA TGCGCCAGCAGCCAAGCCGTACTACCTCCGCAAGAGACCCAGTACTTC.

CDR3 nucleotide sequence: TGTGCCAGCAGCCCCCCAGCGGGGGGGCCGGATACGCAGTATTTT. Translation: CASSPPAGGPDTQYF. The chain is built from TRBV7-9 and TRBJ2-3; 10 bases are a match to TRBD2. The CDR3 totals 15 residues. The germline CDR1 and CDR2 sequences are SEHNR and FQNEAQ (reference sequence). With V trimmed by 5 bases and J by 6 bases, 8 bases remained unmatched.

The chain combines TRBV3-1 (or the pseudogene TRBV3-2) with TRBJ1-4; tentatively, D is TRBD1 (6 bases). Per germline, CDR1 LGHDT and CDR2 YNNKEL (reference sequence). The V and J ends lost 2 bases and 5 bases respectively, with 15 bases between them. CDR3 length: 16 amino acids. The CDR3 DNA reads TGTGCCAGCAGCCAAAGCTTAGGGGGTGTGAATGAAAAACTGTTTTTT. Residues: CASSQSLGGVNEKLFF.

This chain links TRBV29-1 with TRBJ1-2, with D maybe TRBD1 (5 bases). Germline CDR1 and CDR2: SQVTM and ANQGSEA. Trimming pared 4 bases from V and 6 bases from J, leaving 15 bases between. The length of the CDR3 is 13 residues. In nucleotides, the CDR3 is TGCAGCGTTGTGGGGCAGGGTAAAGATGGCTACACCTTC. Translated, it gives CSVVGQGKDGYTF.

The genes are TRBV9 and TRBJ1-2, with D possibly matching TRBD1 (5 bases). This CDR3 comprises 13 residues. Germline values: CDR1 SGDLS, CDR2 YYNGEE. V was cut by 5 bases and J by 3 bases, with 11 bases left in between. The chain's CDR3 is CASRGRNDYGYTF. The CDR3 DNA reads TGTGCCAGCAGGGGGCGCAATGACTATGGCTACACCTTC. The full variable domain, its missing parts supplied by reference TRBV9 and TRBJ1-2, is DSGVTQTPKHLITATGQRVTLRCSPRSGDLSVYWYQQSLDQGLQFLIQYYNGEERAKGNILERFSAQQFPDLHSELNLSSLELGDSALYFCASRGRNDYGYTFGSGTRLTVV.

The genes are TRBV5-8 and TRBJ2-1; 8 bases agree with TRBD1. The CDR3 consists of 15 residues. The J segment lost 5 bases and the V segment lost 7 bases, leaving 11 bases of the junction unmatched. The germline CDR1 and CDR2 sequences are SGHTS and YDEGEE. The CDR3 sequence: CASLGQGLPNNEQFF. The CDR3 DNA follows: TGTGCCAGCTTAGGACAGGGCCTTCCCAACAATGAGCAGTTCTTC.

The V gene is TRBV7-3, the J gene TRBJ1-1, with D perhaps TRBD1 (5 bases). The CDR3 sequence is 15 residues long. Trimming took 2 bases from V and 2 from J, leaving 12 bases between them. Germline loops: CDR1 SGHTA, CDR2 FQGTGA. The CDR3 is CASSLLGTANTEAFF. Written as DNA, the CDR3 is TGTGCCAGCAGCTTATTAGGGACTGCAAACACTGAAGCTTTCTTT.

The V and J genes are TRBV3-1 (or the pseudogene TRBV3-2) and TRBJ1-2, with TRBD1 matching over 12 bases. V gave up 0 bases and J gave up 2 bases; unmatched junction bases: 4. The CDR3 has 17 amino acids. Looked up from germline, CDR1 is LGHDT and CDR2 is YNNKEL (reference sequence). This CDR3 reads CASSQDVGTGGNYGYTF. CDR3 DNA sequence: TGTGCCAGCAGCCAAGATGTTGGGACAGGGGGCAACTATGGCTACACCTTC.

The chain links TRBV7-6 to TRBJ2-2; TRBD2 agrees at 10 bases. V was pared by 0 bases and J by 0 bases, with 1 base of the junction left unmatched. The CDR3 runs 17 residues. Germline loops: CDR1 SGHVS, CDR2 FNYEAQ. In DNA, the CDR3 is TGTGCCAGCAGCTTAGCTGGGACTAGCGCGAACACCGGGGAGCTGTTTTTT. Translated, it gives CASSLAGTSANTGELFF.

The chain links TRBV10-3 to TRBJ2-5; 9 positions match TRBD2. This CDR3 has 15 amino acids. Germline assignment: CDR1 ENHRY and CDR2 SYGVKD. J gave up 1 base and V 4 bases, and 4 bases lay outside the gene matches. The CDR3 DNA sequence: TGTGCCATCAGTGCCCCGGGACTAGCCCAAGAGACCCAGTACTTC. Amino acid sequence: CAISAPGLAQETQYF.

J is TRBJ1-2 and V is TRBV9; TRBD1 aligns across 7 bases. Germline V gene lookup returns CDR1 SGDLS and CDR2 YYNGEE. The CDR3 has 19 amino acids. After removal of 4 bases from V and 0 bases from J, the junction contained 18 bases not matched to a gene. CDR3 sequence reads: CASSPRAISTGVPNYGYTF. In DNA form, the CDR3 reads TGTGCCAGCAGCCCACGAGCGATTAGTACAGGGGTCCCTAACTATGGCTACACCTTC.

This clone was found once. The chain couples TRBV30 to TRBJ1-5; TRBD1 matches at 8 bases. The ends lost 0 bases at V and 6 bases at J; junction bases unmatched: 4. This CDR3 has 14 amino acids. Germline CDR1 is GTSNPN and CDR2 is SVGIG (reference sequence). In nucleotides, the CDR3 is TGTGCCTGGAGTGTGGGGACAGGTCTTCAGCCCCAGCATTTT. Translating it yields CAWSVGTGLQPQHF.

This chain joins TRBV18 and TRBJ2-3; 9 bases fit TRBD2. The germline gives CDR1 KGHSH, CDR2 LQKENI. Trimming took 2 bases from V and 4 from J; bases not matched to a gene: 4. This CDR3 region has 15 residues. CDR3 protein: CASSPSAGGADTQYF. Written as DNA, the CDR3 is TGTGCCAGCTCACCATCGGCGGGAGGGGCAGATACGCAGTATTTT. Together with reference TRBV18 and TRBJ2-3, the CDR3 gives the full variable domain: NAGVMQNPRHLVRRRGQEARLRCSPMKGHSHVYWYRQLPEEGLKFMVYLQKENIIDESGMPKERFSAEFPKEGPSILRIQQVVRGDSAAYFCASSPSAGGADTQYFGPGTRLTVL.

V gene TRBV6-5 combines with J gene TRBJ1-2; the D is unclear. From germline, CDR1 is MNHEY and CDR2 SVGAGI. The CDR3 is 14 amino acids. Trimming took off 2 bases at V and 5 bases at J, with 12 bases between the two ends. CDR3 region: CASSYRESNYGYTF. The CDR3 bases are TGTGCCAGCAGTTACCGGGAGAGTAATTATGGCTACACCTTC.

Here the CDR3 DNA reads TGTGCCAGCAGCTTGGGTACCCAGGGGGCTACCGGGGAGCTGTTTTTT. Translation gives CASSLGTQGATGELFF. The chain joins TRBV5-4 to TRBJ2-2; 8 nucleotides match TRBD1. This CDR3 region has 16 residues. The germline gives CDR1 SGHNT, CDR2 YYREEE (reference sequence). Losses at the gene ends were 0 bases for V and 5 bases for J; bases not matched to a gene: 6.

This clone was observed a single time. This sequence joins TRBV6-5 and TRBJ1-5; 8 nucleotides agree with TRBD1. V was clipped by 8 bases and J by 4 bases; unmatched bases: 10. Per germline, CDR1 MNHEY and CDR2 SVGAGI. The CDR3 extends over 15 amino acids. CDR3 protein: CASLVWTGMNQPQHF. The CDR3 region has the DNA TGTGCCAGCTTAGTCTGGACAGGGATGAATCAGCCCCAGCATTTT.

The chain has TRBV18 and TRBJ2-5; 7 bases are a match to TRBD1. The CDR3 has 18 residues. Germline CDR1 is KGHSH and CDR2 is LQKENI. V was pared by 0 bases and J by 0 bases, with 10 bases of the junction left unmatched. The CDR3 loop is CASSPPGFFRGNQETQYF. The CDR3 region has the DNA TGTGCCAGCTCACCACCGGGCTTTTTCAGGGGGAACCAAGAGACCCAGTACTTC.

The CDR3 region is CASSLLRGSSSYNEQFF. The CDR3 DNA reads as TGTGCCAGCAGCCTTTTGCGGGGATCCAGCTCCTACAATGAGCAGTTCTTC. The rearrangement uses TRBV7-8 and TRBJ2-1; TRBD2 is a possible D gene (6 bases). The CDR3 totals 17 residues. Trimming took 5 bases from V and 0 from J, leaving 17 bases between them. Germline lookup yields CDR1 SGHVS and CDR2 FQNEAQ.

The chain is built from TRBV28 and TRBJ1-2; 7 nucleotides align to TRBD1. The germline V gene has CDR1 MDHEN and CDR2 SYDVKM. Losses at the gene ends were 7 bases for V and 7 bases for J; bases not matched to a gene: 9. The CDR3 is made up of 13 amino acids. This chain's CDR3 is CASTSGQVLGYTF. The DNA for the CDR3 is TGTGCCAGCACCTCAGGACAGGTACTTGGCTACACCTTC.

The J gene is TRBJ1-4, the V gene TRBV5-1; D uncertain. CDR1 is SGHRS, CDR2 YFSETQ, per germline. Trimming left V 0 bases short and J 3 bases short, with 9 bases between. The CDR3 runs 15 residues. CDR3 in amino acids: CASSLGHMANEKLFF. The DNA for the CDR3 is TGCGCCAGCAGCTTGGGTCACATGGCTAATGAAAAACTGTTTTTT.

The chain uses TRBV28 and TRBJ1-2; 7 positions agree with TRBD1. CDR1 and CDR2 (germline): MDHEN, SYDVKM. V lost 6 bases, J lost 8 bases, and 12 bases stayed unmatched. The CDR3 is 14 amino acids. This chain's CDR3 is CASSSRTTGPGYTF. The CDR3 DNA follows: TGTGCCAGCAGCTCACGGACGACAGGGCCGGGCTACACCTTC.

The chain carries TRBV4-1 and TRBJ1-2; TRBD1 matches at 8 bases. Germline trimming cut 3 bases from V and 4 bases from J; bases unmatched to any gene: 10. This CDR3 is 16 amino acids long. From germline, CDR1 is MGHRA and CDR2 YSYEKL. The CDR3 protein is CASSHRGGQVSYGYTF. CDR3 coding DNA: TGCGCCAGCAGCCACCGAGGGGGACAGGTGAGCTATGGCTACACCTTC.

The chain combines TRBV7-6 with TRBJ2-5, with D tentatively TRBD2 (6 bases). Germline V gives CDR1 SGHVS, CDR2 FNYEAQ. Trimming removed 4 bases at V and 1 base at J, with 16 bases between. The CDR3 runs to 16 residues. This CDR3 reads CASSSGGGGTQETQYF. Here the CDR3 DNA reads TGTGCCAGCAGCTCCGGGGGTGGGGGGACCCAAGAGACCCAGTACTTC.

This sequence joins TRBV18 and TRBJ1-4, with D hard to call. CDR1 KGHSH and CDR2 LQKENI come from the germline V gene. This CDR3 has 15 residues. V lost 1 base to trimming and J lost 8 bases, with 14 bases between them. The CDR3 region has the DNA TGTGCCAGCTCACCACTGGGAGGCCTGACCGAAAAACTGTTTTTT. Its protein is CASSPLGGLTEKLFF.

The chain joins TRBV10-3 to TRBJ2-5; possibly TRBD2 for D (5 bases). This CDR3 spans 13 amino acids. The germline V gene encodes CDR1 ENHRY and CDR2 SYGVKD. V lost 0 bases and J lost 5, with 7 bases in between. The CDR3 loop is CAISESSGETQYF. The CDR3 region has the DNA TGTGCCATCAGTGAGTCGTCGGGGGAGACCCAGTACTTC.